These 5 T cell receptor beta chains were sequenced from one sample in a study of T cells after yellow fever vaccination. One entry per CDR3 protein results from TCRdb running MiXCR on the 5' RACE reads. The data hold hundreds of thousands of distinct CDR3 sequences, with approximately 5.7% observed a single time. The material was PBMCs, obtained 5 days after the yellow fever booster vaccination. These TCRs come from a man under 40 who received the YFV17D yellow fever vaccine.

The chain links TRBV4-3 to TRBJ2-3; D is unresolved. Germline CDR1 is LGHNA and CDR2 is YSLEER. Trimming took 1 base from V and 0 from J, leaving 5 bases between them. The CDR3 runs to 14 residues. CDR3 loop: CASSQADSTDTQYF. In DNA, the CDR3 is TGCGCCAGCAGCCAAGCGGACAGCACAGATACGCAGTATTTT.

This clonotype was counted only a few times. The chain couples TRBV20-1 to TRBJ2-1, with 10 bases lining up with TRBD1. Germline V gene data show CDR1 as DFQATT and CDR2 as SNEGSKA (reference sequence). The CDR3 length is 21 residues. V shed 0 bases and J 0 bases; nucleotides not matched to a gene: 17. This chain's CDR3 is CSARDRSGTGVRGHSYNEQFF. The CDR3 nucleotides read TGCAGTGCTAGAGATAGGTCCGGGACAGGGGTCCGGGGCCACTCCTACAATGAGCAGTTCTTC.

This chain joins TRBV20-1 and TRBJ2-7; the match to TRBD1 covers 8 bases. The CDR3 consists of 14 residues. Germline CDR1 DFQATT, CDR2 SNEGSKA (reference sequence). J gave up 3 bases and V 3 bases, and 7 bases lay outside the gene matches. CDR3 DNA sequence: TGCAGTGCTAGTATGATACAGGGGGTCTACGAGCAGTACTTC. It encodes CSASMIQGVYEQYF.

This clonotype was counted many times. The V call is TRBV18, the J call TRBJ1-2, with unresolved D. CDR1 and CDR2 (germline): KGHSH, LQKENI. The ends were cut back, 3 bases at V and 8 bases at J, with 19 bases in the middle. The CDR3 has 15 residues. For the CDR3, the DNA is TGTGCCAGCTCACCCGGTGCTACTTCAGAGAAGGGCTACACCTTC. Translation: CASSPGATSEKGYTF.

Ten or more counts support this clonotype. The rearrangement uses TRBV7-9 and TRBJ2-3; TRBD1 matches at 7 bases. V was pared by 4 bases and J by 9 bases, with 7 bases of the junction left unmatched. The CDR3 covers 13 residues. Germline V lookup: CDR1 SEHNR, CDR2 FQNEAQ (reference sequence). In DNA, the CDR3 is TGTGCCAGCAGCTATTCGACAGGGCTAACGCAGTATTTT. Its translation: CASSYSTGLTQYF.